This T cell receptor beta chain was profiled in a study of control samples from healthy donors and cancer patients. The germline CDR1 and CDR2 sequences are MNHNS and SASEGT. The junction had 6 bases not matched to a gene; V was cut back by 2 bases and J by 1 base. The CDR3 covers 16 residues. Sequencing was performed with immunoSEQ multiplex PCR; in TCRdb, only in-frame clones are kept and a portion is missing. The table records approximately 150,000 clones, about 86% of them present only once. The chain has TRBV6-1 and TRBJ2-7, with TRBD1 matching 9 bases. This receptor was identified in a man younger than 30 in good health. Sequences were obtained from blood. The CDR3 reads CASSEFDRGMSYEQYF. CDR3 DNA sequence: TGTGCCAGCAGTGAATTTGACAGGGGGATGTCCTACGAGCAGTACTTC.